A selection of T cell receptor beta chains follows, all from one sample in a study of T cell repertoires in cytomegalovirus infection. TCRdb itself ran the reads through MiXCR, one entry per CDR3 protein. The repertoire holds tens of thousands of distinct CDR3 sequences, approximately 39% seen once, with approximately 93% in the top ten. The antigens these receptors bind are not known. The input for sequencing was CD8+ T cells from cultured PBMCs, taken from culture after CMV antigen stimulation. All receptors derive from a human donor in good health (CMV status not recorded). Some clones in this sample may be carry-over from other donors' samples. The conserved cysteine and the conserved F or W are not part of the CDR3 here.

CDR3: ASTDAGSEDEQF
V: TRBV27

CDR3: ASSQQPLDEQY
V: TRBV6-2/TRBV6-3

CDR3: ASSPTLAEGKLF
V: TRBV2

CDR3: ASSYSSGPGEGELF
V: TRBV6-5

CDR3: ASSPSVNYNEQF
V: TRBV11-1

CDR3: ASRTSLSSSPDTQY
V: TRBV5-1

CDR3: ASSFAGLAGPHNEQF
V: TRBV11-2

CDR3: ASDASGGYYNEQF
V: TRBV5-6

CDR3: ASSLSGTADEQF
V: TRBV4-1

CDR3: ASSELGGYSYT
V: TRBV25-1

CDR3: ASSRGKGKGSYEQY
V: TRBV14

CDR3: ASSYGGADYGYT
V: TRBV6-5

CDR3: ASSYSIGSPNQPQH
V: TRBV6-2/TRBV6-3

CDR3: ASGLIGVGQGGLQPQH
V: TRBV12-5

CDR3: ASSLIGYETQY
V: TRBV7-2

CDR3: ASSETNYNEQF
V: TRBV12-3/TRBV12-4

CDR3: ASRVLNIPGANVLT
V: TRBV2

CDR3: SARDMATGGYSPLH
V: TRBV20-1